This TCR beta chain is drawn from a study of patients and donors after allogeneic stem cell transplantation. This clonotype was seen more than once but under ten times. One end of the junction is discordant with germline, which a read error may explain. The CDR3 length is 13 residues. Germline CDR1 and CDR2: SGHRS and YFSETQ. TCRdb re-analysed the RT-PCR reads in MiXCR, keeping a single row per CDR3 protein. The sample records about a million distinct CDR3 sequences, more than 15% being singletons. Material for sequencing was blood, either unsorted or a sorted T cell fraction (not recorded which). The TCR originated in a human donor who was either an allogeneic HSCT recipient or a stem cell or donor lymphocyte infusion donor (not recorded which). It is not recorded whose cells these are; they may come from a transplant donor. The V and J genes are TRBV5-1 and TRBJ1-1; possible D gene TRBD1, 5 bases. CDR3 sequence (DNA): TGTGCCAGCAGTTTACTCGGGGCCGCTGAAGCTTTCTTT. Its translation: CASSLLGAAEAFF.